Reported below is one T cell receptor (beta chain). The data are from a study of blood T cell repertoires in COVID-19. Study summary: Sample material is recorded as cDNA or gDNA derived from T cells, B-cell-depleted T cells, or PBMCs.

This CDR3 has 14 residues. Per germline, CDR1 MDHEN and CDR2 SYDVKM. The V and J ends lost 8 bases and 2 bases, in that order; junction bases with no gene match: 9. Living in about 25 US areas, the participants were between about 18 and 100 years of age. Participants were placed into cohorts based on the clinical history they reported. A COVID-19 case was met by exposed participants within 2 weeks before study entry. Repertoires were generated with immunoSEQ multiplex PCR, while TCRdb's copy carries only in-frame clones and drops some. The data show around 320,000 clones, around nine tenths seen once.

Material for sequencing was PBMCs or T cells enriched from blood (not recorded which). The receptor comes from a woman between 45 and 65 years old who had been exposed to COVID-19. The V and J genes are TRBV28 and TRBJ2-7; TRBD1 matches at 7 bases. Here the CDR3 reads CASGDRAPTYEQYF. CDR3 nucleotide sequence: TGTGCCAGCGGAGACAGGGCACCGACCTACGAGCAGTACTTC. Drawing the rest from reference TRBV28 and TRBJ2-7, the complete variable domain is DVKVTQSSRYLVKRTGEKVFLECVQDMDHENMFWYRQDPGLGLRLIYFSYDVKMKEKGDIPEGYSVSREKKERFSLILESASTNQTSMYLCASGDRAPTYEQYFGPGTRLTVT.